The T cell receptor beta chain described here comes from a study of blood T cells in healthy people across ages. The draw of peripheral blood yielded 8.5 to 10 milliliters from each donor. Total RNA, at least 5.5 micrograms per sample, came from PBMCs. With a J-beta primer mix and a sample-barcoded 5' primer, a second PCR ran about 6 to 11 cycles. TCRdb fed the 5' RACE reads into MiXCR, producing one record per CDR3 protein. The table records 550,000 to 650,000 distinct CDR3 sequences, roughly 30% of them present only once. Study-level results: Per million T cells, TCR beta diversity dropped about linearly as age rose. The donors' CMV status was not determined, possibly confounding changes in expanded clonotypes.

This clonotype was seen ten or more times. Its target is not known. Sequencing was carried out using blood. The receptor was derived from a woman aged 80 or over in good health.

In DNA form, the CDR3 reads TGTGCCAGCAGTTACGACGTCTACGAGCAGTACTTC. It specifies CASSYDVYEQYF. The rearrangement links TRBV6-6 to TRBJ2-7; no definite D call. The length of the CDR3 is 12 residues. V was clipped by 2 bases and J by 3 bases, with 5 bases between them. Per the germline V gene, CDR1 is MNHNY and CDR2 is SVGAGI (reference sequence).